This T cell receptor beta chain was captured by sequencing in a study of T cells expressing NK-cell markers. Across the study: Sorted T-cell subsets CD3+CD56+NKG2C+, CD3+CD56+NKG2C- and CD3+CD56-NKG2C+ were TCR beta-sequenced.

Germline CDR1 reads SGHAT; CDR2 reads FQNNGV. The CDR3 extends over 18 amino acids. Reprocessing the 5' RACE reads, TCRdb reports a single entry for every CDR3 protein and omits DNA. The sample holds some 600,000 distinct CDR3 sequences. The chain employs TRBV11-2 and TRBJ2-3; TCRdb selects TRBD1, and the lack of DNA leaves this call unchecked. The specimen sequenced was blood T cells: a sorted CD56 or NKG2C T cell subset, CD4+ or CD8+ T cells, or bulk PBMC T cells (not recorded which). This TCR was sampled from a man aged 18 to 30 in good health. The CDR3 sequence: CASSKIRGDRSSTDTQYF.